This is a list of T cell receptor beta chains from one sample in a study of CD8 T cells in ankylosing spondylitis. MiXCR was run by TCRdb on the 5' RACE reads, yielding one entry per CDR3 protein. The sample consists of roughly 120,000 distinct CDR3 sequences, 7% of them appearing once. The sample was blood, either unsorted or a sorted T cell fraction (not recorded which). The receptors stem from a male donor with ankylosing spondylitis or in good health (not recorded which). CDR3s include the opening cysteine and the closing phenylalanine or tryptophan. The order of the fields is clone size, J gene, V gene, D gene, CDR3 DNA, CDR3 protein. D genes are given only for firm matches. For some rows the clone size is stated as once, few or many, or as a class when expanded; others skip it.

>many|TRBJ2-1|TRBV6-2/TRBV6-3|TRBD1
TGTGCCAGCACCGGACAGGAGAGCAATGAGCAGTTCTTC
CASTGQESNEQFF
>many|TRBJ1-2|TRBV7-9|.
TGTGCCAGCAGCTTTGGCGGGGCTAACTATGGCTACACCTTC
CASSFGGANYGYTF
>many|TRBJ2-6|TRBV20-1|.
TGCAGTGCGCTGGATCACTCTGGGGCCAACGTCCTGACTTTC
CSALDHSGANVLTF
>many|TRBJ2-1|TRBV5-1|TRBD2
TGCGCCAGCAGCTTGACGGGAGGAATTCCCAATGAGCAGTTCTTC
CASSLTGGIPNEQFF
>many|TRBJ1-6|TRBV18|.
TGTGCCAGCTCACCAAACTCCTATAATTCACCCCTCCACTTT
CASSPNSYNSPLHF
>many|TRBJ1-1|TRBV6-2/TRBV6-3|.
TGTGCCAGCAGGGGGATCAGCGCTGAAGCTTTCTTT
CASRGISAEAFF
>many|TRBJ2-7|TRBV20-1|TRBD2
TGCAGTGCTGCCAGACGTGGCGGGAGTGGGTACGAGCAGTACTTC
CSAARRGGSGYEQYF
>many|TRBJ1-4|TRBV20-1|.
TGCAGTGTCTGGGGGATGAATGAAAAACTGTTTTTT
CSVWGMNEKLFF
>many|TRBJ2-3|TRBV20-1|TRBD2
TGCAGTGCTCCGTGGCTAGCGGGAGGAGTGACAGATACGCAGTATTTT
CSAPWLAGGVTDTQYF
>many|TRBJ2-7|TRBV7-8|TRBD2
TGTGCCAGCACCTTAGCGGGAGGGGACTCCTACGAGCAGTACTTC
CASTLAGGDSYEQYF
>many|TRBJ2-5|TRBV6-2/TRBV6-3|.
TGTGCCAGCAGTTCGCGGAAAGAGACCCAGTACTTC
CASSSRKETQYF
>many|TRBJ2-1|TRBV20-1|TRBD2
TGCAGTGCTACCCGAGGGGGGCTAGCGGGAGTTCTCTACAATGAGCAGTTCTTC
CSATRGGLAGVLYNEQFF
>many|TRBJ2-7|TRBV11-2|TRBD2
TGTGCCAGCAGCCGTCCGGGACAGGGGACTAGCGGGAGCCCCTACGAGCAGTACTTC
CASSRPGQGTSGSPYEQYF
>.|TRBJ2-7|TRBV29-1|TRBD2
TGCAGCGGGGGAGGGATTCGCCAGCAGTACTTC
CSGGGIRQQYF
>.|TRBJ2-1|TRBV24-1|TRBD2
TGTGCCACCGGCTCTAGCGGGGGGTACAATGAGCAGTTCTTC
CATGSSGGYNEQFF